This T cell receptor (beta chain) was sequenced for a study of metastatic and nonmetastatic thyroid tumors. About the research overall: Repertoire comparisons spanned blood and tumor or nodule tissue from malignant and benign thyroid patients.

This clone was found a few times. Its antigen is unknown. In germline, CDR1 is MNHNS, CDR2 SASEGT. Trimming removed 6 bases at V and 2 bases at J, with 13 bases between. The CDR3 spans 14 residues. Nobody among the patients had been given any treatment before thyroid surgery. Study outcomes and limitations: Versus benign nodules, malignant thyroid tumors reportedly had significantly higher TCR beta diversity, in blood and tumor.

Authors' methods: For papillary thyroid cancer, a distant-metastasis classifier was constructed from CDR3 differences observed across clinicopathological groups. TCRdb re-processed the PCR reads through MiXCR. What appears here as the V and J calls and clone size reflects TCRdb's work, not the paper's. Among about 12,000 clones, about 12% were seen once, and the ten largest hold approximately 30%. The chain joins TRBV6-1 to TRBJ2-5, with TRBD1 as a possible D gene (6 bases). What was sequenced was blood. This receptor was obtained from a female donor with papillary thyroid cancer or a benign thyroid nodule (not recorded which). Some clones in this sample may be carry-over from other donors' samples. CDR3 protein: CASRGHDRQETQYF. The CDR3 DNA follows: TGTGCCAGCAGGGGCCACGACAGGCAAGAGACCCAGTACTTC.